Listed below are T cell receptor beta chains from one sample, sequenced in a study of control samples from healthy donors and cancer patients. Using immunoSEQ multiplex PCR, the repertoire was profiled, and TCRdb retains in-frame clones only, with some absent. This repertoire includes about 190,000 clones. Sequenced input: blood. Source of these receptors: a woman in her twenties or thirties in good health. Each CDR3 is given with its conserved first and last residue. The order of the fields is V gene, D gene, J gene, CDR3 DNA, CDR3 protein. The D gene is left open where the match is weak.

V: TRBV12-3/TRBV12-4; D: TRBD2; J: TRBJ2-3; DNA: TGTGCCAGCAGCAGCGGGGCAGATACGCAGTATTTT; CDR3: CASSSGADTQYF
V: TRBV28; D: TRBD1; J: TRBJ2-2; DNA: TGTGCCAGCAGTTCACGACAGGGGATAAGGTGGGAGCTGTTTTTT; CDR3: CASSSRQGIRWELFF
V: TRBV7-8; D: TRBD1; J: TRBJ2-7; DNA: TGTGCCAGCCTCCGGGACAGGGGAAACGAGCAGTACTTC; CDR3: CASLRDRGNEQYF
V: TRBV18; D: NA; J: TRBJ1-6; DNA: TGTGCCAGCTCAGCAGCCAGGGGCGATAATTCACCCCTCCACTTT; CDR3: CASSAARGDNSPLHF
V: TRBV29-1; D: TRBD2; J: TRBJ2-5; DNA: TGCAGCGTCCCCATAGCGGGGGGGCCGGTGACCCAGTACTTC; CDR3: CSVPIAGGPVTQYF
V: TRBV9; D: TRBD1; J: TRBJ1-5; DNA: TGTGCCAGCAGCGTAGGGGGACAGACCAATCAGCCCCAGCATTTT; CDR3: CASSVGGQTNQPQHF
V: TRBV5-5; D: NA; J: TRBJ1-2; DNA: TGTGCCAGCAGCTTCCAAGGGGGTTCTAACTATGGCTACACCTTC; CDR3: CASSFQGGSNYGYTF
V: TRBV19; D: NA; J: TRBJ1-1; DNA: TGTGCCAGTAGTAGGGCGGGGAACACTGAAGCTTTCTTT; CDR3: CASSRAGNTEAFF
V: TRBV11-2; D: NA; J: TRBJ1-2; DNA: TGTGCCAGCAGCTTAGGGCAGGGGATTCGGGGCTACACCTTC; CDR3: CASSLGQGIRGYTF
V: TRBV7-8; D: NA; J: TRBJ2-7; DNA: TGTGCCAGCAGCCTCGACAGGTACTACGAGCAGTACTTC; CDR3: CASSLDRYYEQYF
V: TRBV7-9; D: NA; J: TRBJ2-1; DNA: TGTGCCAGCAGCCCACCGAAGGGTGAGCAGTTCTTC; CDR3: CASSPPKGEQFF
V: TRBV19; D: NA; J: TRBJ1-1; DNA: TGTGCCAGTAGTATAGGTCGACAGGCGAACACTGAAGCTTTCTTT; CDR3: CASSIGRQANTEAFF
V: TRBV12-3/TRBV12-4; D: NA; J: TRBJ1-1; DNA: TGTGCCAGCAGCCGACAGGAGAACACTGAAGCTTTCTTT; CDR3: CASSRQENTEAFF
V: TRBV10-3; D: NA; J: TRBJ1-5; DNA: TGTGCCATCAGTGATGCCAGGGGTAATCAGCCCCAGCATTTT; CDR3: CAISDARGNQPQHF
V: TRBV9; D: NA; J: TRBJ1-2; DNA: TGTGCCAGCAGCGTAGCGGCAGCTGCTAACTATGGCTACACCTTC; CDR3: CASSVAAAANYGYTF
V: TRBV7-2; D: NA; J: TRBJ2-5; DNA: TGTGCCAGCAGCCCGACTAGTCAGCAGCACCTTCCCGGGGCCCAGTACTTC; CDR3: CASSPTSQQHLPGAQYF
V: TRBV29-1; D: NA; J: TRBJ2-1; DNA: TGCAGCGTTGATAAGGACAGGGAGGGTGATGAGCAGTTCTTC; CDR3: CSVDKDREGDEQFF
V: TRBV6-5; D: NA; J: TRBJ1-1; DNA: TGTGCCAGCAGTCCACTCGGGACGGTGAACACTGAAGCTTTCTTT; CDR3: CASSPLGTVNTEAFF
V: TRBV12-3/TRBV12-4; D: NA; J: TRBJ1-2; DNA: TGTGCCAGCAGTCGACAGGCCCTGTATGGCTACACCTTC; CDR3: CASSRQALYGYTF
V: TRBV12-3/TRBV12-4; D: NA; J: TRBJ2-7; DNA: TGTGCCAGCAGTTTAAGGGGGTACGAGCAGTACTTC; CDR3: CASSLRGYEQYF
V: TRBV10-3; D: NA; J: TRBJ1-5; DNA: TGTGCCATCAGTTGGACCGGCGAGTTCCAGCATTTT; CDR3: CAISWTGEFQHF
V: TRBV5-1; D: TRBD1; J: TRBJ2-5; DNA: TGCGCCAGCAGTACAGGGGAATCCCAAGAGACCCAGTACTTC; CDR3: CASSTGESQETQYF
V: TRBV10-1; D: NA; J: TRBJ2-1; DNA: TGCGCCAGCAGTGAGTCGCCCTACAATGAGCAGTTCTTC; CDR3: CASSESPYNEQFF
V: TRBV7-8; D: NA; J: TRBJ1-6; DNA: TGTGCCAGCAGCTTCGCGGGGGGCCGAAGGAGCTCCTATAATTCACCCCTCCACTTT; CDR3: CASSFAGGRRSSYNSPLHF
V: TRBV6-2/TRBV6-3; D: NA; J: TRBJ2-3; DNA: TGTGCCAGCAGTTACATCGGCAGCACAGATACGCAGTATTTT; CDR3: CASSYIGSTDTQYF
V: TRBV4-1; D: TRBD1; J: TRBJ1-2; DNA: TGCGCCAGCAGCCAAGATTTGGGGACAGGGGCGAACTATGGCTACACCTTC; CDR3: CASSQDLGTGANYGYTF
V: TRBV4-3; D: TRBD2; J: TRBJ2-2; DNA: TGCGCCAGCAGCCAGCCTACTAGCGGGACCTACACCGGGGAGCTGTTTTTT; CDR3: CASSQPTSGTYTGELFF
V: TRBV25-1; D: NA; J: TRBJ1-1; DNA: TGTGCCAGCAGCAGTAGGAGGGGCGGCACTGAAGCTTTCTTT; CDR3: CASSSRRGGTEAFF
V: TRBV2; D: TRBD2; J: TRBJ2-5; DNA: TGTGCCAGCGGGGAAGGAGCGGGGGCGTTATGGGAGACCCAGTACTTC; CDR3: CASGEGAGALWETQYF
V: TRBV3-1/TRBV3-2; D: NA; J: TRBJ1-1; DNA: TGTGCCAGCAGCCAAGAGAACACTGAAGCTTTCTTT; CDR3: CASSQENTEAFF
V: TRBV6-5; D: NA; J: TRBJ2-7; DNA: TGTGCCAGCAGTAGCCTGAGCCCCGGGCTCGAGCAGTACTTC; CDR3: CASSSLSPGLEQYF
V: TRBV27; D: NA; J: TRBJ1-5; DNA: TGTGCCAGCAGTTTAGACTCCCTTCAGCCCCAGCATTTT; CDR3: CASSLDSLQPQHF
V: TRBV27; D: TRBD1; J: TRBJ2-2; DNA: TGTGCCAGCAGTCCGTGGGTACAGGGGGTCACCGGGGAGCTGTTTTTT; CDR3: CASSPWVQGVTGELFF
V: TRBV6-5; D: NA; J: TRBJ1-1; DNA: TGTGCCAGCAGTACGACCGCATCGGGCACTGAAGCTTTCTTT; CDR3: CASSTTASGTEAFF
V: TRBV29-1; D: TRBD1; J: TRBJ1-4; DNA: TGCAGCGTTGAATCAGGGGGACAAGGAATGTTTTTT; CDR3: CSVESGGQGMFF
V: TRBV27; D: NA; J: TRBJ2-7; DNA: TGTGCCAGCAGTTTGGGAAGGGGTGATCCCTACGAGCAGTACTTC; CDR3: CASSLGRGDPYEQYF
V: TRBV5-4; D: NA; J: TRBJ2-7; DNA: TGTGCCAGCAGCTTGCGGGCCCAGACACACTACGAGCAGTACTTC; CDR3: CASSLRAQTHYEQYF
V: TRBV2; D: TRBD2; J: TRBJ2-3; DNA: TGTGCCAGCAGAGTCCCTAGCGGGGGGGATACGCAGTATTTT; CDR3: CASRVPSGGDTQYF
V: TRBV5-1; D: NA; J: TRBJ2-1; DNA: TGCGCCAGCAGCTTGGGGTACGGGGTCTCCTACAATGAGCAGTTCTTC; CDR3: CASSLGYGVSYNEQFF
V: TRBV28; D: NA; J: TRBJ1-1; DNA: TGTGCCAGCAGTTTGCCCAAACGGACGGCTGAAGCTTTCTTT; CDR3: CASSLPKRTAEAFF